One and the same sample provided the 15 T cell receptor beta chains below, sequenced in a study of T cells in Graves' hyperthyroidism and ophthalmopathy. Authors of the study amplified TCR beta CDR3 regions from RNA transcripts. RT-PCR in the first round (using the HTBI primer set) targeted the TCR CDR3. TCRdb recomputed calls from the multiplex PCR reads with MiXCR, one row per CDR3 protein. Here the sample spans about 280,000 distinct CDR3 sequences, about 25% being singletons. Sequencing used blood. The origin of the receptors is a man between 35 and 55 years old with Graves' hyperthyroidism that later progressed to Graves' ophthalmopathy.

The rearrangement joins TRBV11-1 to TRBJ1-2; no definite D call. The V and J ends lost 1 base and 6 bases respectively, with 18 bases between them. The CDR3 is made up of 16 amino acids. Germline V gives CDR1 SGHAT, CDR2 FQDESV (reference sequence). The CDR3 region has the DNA TGTGCCAGCAGCTTAGGATTGGAAGGGAATCTGAATGGCTACACCTTC. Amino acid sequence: CASSLGLEGNLNGYTF. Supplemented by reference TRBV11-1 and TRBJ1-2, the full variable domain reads EAEVAQSPRYKITEKSQAVAFWCDPISGHATLYWYRQILGQGPELLVQFQDESVVDDSQLPKDRFSAERLKGVDSTLKIQPAELGDSAMYLCASSLGLEGNLNGYTFGSGTRLTVV.

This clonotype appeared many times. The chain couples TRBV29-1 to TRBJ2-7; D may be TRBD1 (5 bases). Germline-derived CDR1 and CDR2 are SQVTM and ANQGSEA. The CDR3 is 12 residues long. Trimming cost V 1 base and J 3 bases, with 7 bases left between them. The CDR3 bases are TGCAGCGTTGAAGGGCAGGGCTACGAGCAGTACTTC. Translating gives CSVEGQGYEQYF.

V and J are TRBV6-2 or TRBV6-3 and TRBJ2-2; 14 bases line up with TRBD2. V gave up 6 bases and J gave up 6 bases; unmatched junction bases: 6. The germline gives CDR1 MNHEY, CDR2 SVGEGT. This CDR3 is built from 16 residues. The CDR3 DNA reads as TGTGCCAGCAGCCGTGGGACTAGCGGGAGTTCCGGGGAGCTGTTTTTT. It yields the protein CASSRGTSGSSGELFF.

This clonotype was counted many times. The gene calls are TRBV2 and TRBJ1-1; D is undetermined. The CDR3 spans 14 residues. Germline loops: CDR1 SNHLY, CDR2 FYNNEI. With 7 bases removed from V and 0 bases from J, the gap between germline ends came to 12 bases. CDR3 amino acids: CASTGSEVNTEAFF. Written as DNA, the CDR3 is TGTGCCAGCACCGGAAGTGAAGTGAACACTGAAGCTTTCTTT.

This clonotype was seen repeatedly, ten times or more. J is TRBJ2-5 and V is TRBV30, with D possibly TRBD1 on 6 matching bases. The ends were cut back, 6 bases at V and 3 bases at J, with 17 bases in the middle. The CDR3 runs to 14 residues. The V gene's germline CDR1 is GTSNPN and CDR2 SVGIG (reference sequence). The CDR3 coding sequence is TGTGCCTGCCACAACGGACAGAGAGAAGAGACCCAGTACTTC. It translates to CACHNGQREETQYF.

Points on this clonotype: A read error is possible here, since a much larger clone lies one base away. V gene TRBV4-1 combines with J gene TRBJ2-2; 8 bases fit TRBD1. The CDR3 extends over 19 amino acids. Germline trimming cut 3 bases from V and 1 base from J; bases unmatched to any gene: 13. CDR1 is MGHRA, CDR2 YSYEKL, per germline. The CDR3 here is CASSQNTGGGGWNTGELFF. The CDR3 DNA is TGCGCCAGCAGCCAGAACACAGGGGGAGGTGGTTGGAACACCGGGGAGCTGTTTTTT.

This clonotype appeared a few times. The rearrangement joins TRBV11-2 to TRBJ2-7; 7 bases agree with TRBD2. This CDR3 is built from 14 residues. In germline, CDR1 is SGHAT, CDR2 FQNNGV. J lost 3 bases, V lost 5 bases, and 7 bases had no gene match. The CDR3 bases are TGTGCCAGCAGCCCCGAGGGGAGGGTCTACGAGCAGTACTTC. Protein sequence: CASSPEGRVYEQYF. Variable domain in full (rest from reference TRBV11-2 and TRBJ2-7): EAGVAQSPRYKIIEKRQSVAFWCNPISGHATLYWYQQILGQGPKLLIQFQNNGVVDDSQLPKDRFSAERLKGVDSTLKIQPAKLEDSAVYLCASSPEGRVYEQYFGPGTRLTVT.

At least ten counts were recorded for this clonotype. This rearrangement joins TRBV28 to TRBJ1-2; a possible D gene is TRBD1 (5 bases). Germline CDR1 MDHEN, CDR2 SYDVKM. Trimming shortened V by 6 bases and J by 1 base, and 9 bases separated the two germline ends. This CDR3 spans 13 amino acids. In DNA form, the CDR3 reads TGTGCCAGCAGCCCGACAGTTAACTATGGCTACACCTTC. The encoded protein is CASSPTVNYGYTF.

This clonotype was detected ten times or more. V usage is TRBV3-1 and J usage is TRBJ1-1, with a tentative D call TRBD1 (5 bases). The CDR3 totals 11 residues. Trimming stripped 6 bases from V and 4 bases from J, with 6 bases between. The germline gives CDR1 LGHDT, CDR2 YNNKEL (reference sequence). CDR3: CASSRGTEAFF. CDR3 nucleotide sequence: TGTGCCAGCAGTAGGGGCACTGAAGCTTTCTTT.

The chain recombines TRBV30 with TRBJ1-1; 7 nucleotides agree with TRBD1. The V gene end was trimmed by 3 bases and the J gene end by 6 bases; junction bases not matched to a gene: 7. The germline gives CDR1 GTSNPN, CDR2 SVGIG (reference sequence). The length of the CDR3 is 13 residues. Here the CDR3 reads CAWRRQGRSEAFF. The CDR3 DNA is TGTGCCTGGAGAAGACAGGGACGGTCTGAAGCTTTCTTT.

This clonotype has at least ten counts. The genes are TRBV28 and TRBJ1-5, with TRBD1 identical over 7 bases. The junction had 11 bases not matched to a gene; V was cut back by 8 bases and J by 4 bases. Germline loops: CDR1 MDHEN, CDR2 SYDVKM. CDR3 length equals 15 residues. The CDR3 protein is CASGTDRVRNQPQHF. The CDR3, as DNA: TGTGCCAGCGGAACCGACAGGGTGAGAAATCAGCCCCAGCATTTT.

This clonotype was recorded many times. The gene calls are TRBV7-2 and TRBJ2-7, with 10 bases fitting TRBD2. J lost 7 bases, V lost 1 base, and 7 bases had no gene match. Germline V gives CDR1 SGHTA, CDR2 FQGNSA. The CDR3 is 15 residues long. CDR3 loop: CASSLGGLARSEQYF. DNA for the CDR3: TGTGCCAGCAGCTTAGGGGGACTAGCGAGATCAGAGCAGTACTTC.

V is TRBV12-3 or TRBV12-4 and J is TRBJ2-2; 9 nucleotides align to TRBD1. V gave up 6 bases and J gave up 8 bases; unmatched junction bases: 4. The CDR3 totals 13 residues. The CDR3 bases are TGTGCCAGCAGGGGACAGGGAGTAGGGGAGCTGTTTTTT. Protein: CASRGQGVGELFF.

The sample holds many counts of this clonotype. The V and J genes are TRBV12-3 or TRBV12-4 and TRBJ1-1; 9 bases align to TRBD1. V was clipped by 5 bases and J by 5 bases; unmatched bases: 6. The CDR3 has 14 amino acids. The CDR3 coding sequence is TGTGCCAGCAGTCCGACAGGGGGTGGAACTGAAGCTTTCTTT. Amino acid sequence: CASSPTGGGTEAFF.

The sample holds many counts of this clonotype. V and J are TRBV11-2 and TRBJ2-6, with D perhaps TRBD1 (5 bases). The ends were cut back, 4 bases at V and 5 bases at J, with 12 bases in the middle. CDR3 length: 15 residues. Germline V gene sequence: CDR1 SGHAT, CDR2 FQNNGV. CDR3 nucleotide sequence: TGTGCCAGCAGCTCTCCAAGGGGCCGGGCCAACGTCCTGACTTTC. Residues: CASSSPRGRANVLTF.